This T cell receptor beta chain was sequenced for a study of blood T cell repertoires in COVID-19. Study-level information: From the United States, Italy and Spain came samples of acute and convalescent COVID-19.

The assay was immunoSEQ multiplex PCR, and TCRdb's table has in-frame clones only and misses some. The sample shows around 300,000 clones, approximately 83% of them seen only once. This clone was seen a single time. The ends were cut back, 3 bases at V and 9 bases at J, with 21 bases in the middle. The length of the CDR3 is 15 residues. Germline V gene sequence: CDR1 DFQATT, CDR2 SNEGSKA (reference sequence). This chain connects TRBV20-1 to TRBJ2-1; tentatively, D is TRBD1 (6 bases). Sequencing input: peripheral blood. This TCR came from an older woman with acute or convalescent COVID-19. CDR3 DNA: TGCAGTGCTAGTTCAGGGGCGCCCGGTGGTGGTGAGCAGTTCTTC. As protein: CSASSGAPGGGEQFF.